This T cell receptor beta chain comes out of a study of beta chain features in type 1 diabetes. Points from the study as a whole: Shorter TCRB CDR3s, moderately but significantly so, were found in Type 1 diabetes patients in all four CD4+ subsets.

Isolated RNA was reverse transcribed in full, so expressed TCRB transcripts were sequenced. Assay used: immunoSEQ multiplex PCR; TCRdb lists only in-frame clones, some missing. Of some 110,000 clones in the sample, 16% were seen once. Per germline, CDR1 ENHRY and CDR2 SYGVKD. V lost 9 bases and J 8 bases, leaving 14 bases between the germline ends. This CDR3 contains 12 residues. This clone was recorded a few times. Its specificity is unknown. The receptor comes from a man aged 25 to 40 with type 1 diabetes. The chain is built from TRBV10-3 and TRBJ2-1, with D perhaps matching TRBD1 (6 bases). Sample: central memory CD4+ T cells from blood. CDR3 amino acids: CAIGGRGDEQFF. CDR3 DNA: TGTGCCATAGGGGGACGTGGCGATGAGCAGTTCTTC.